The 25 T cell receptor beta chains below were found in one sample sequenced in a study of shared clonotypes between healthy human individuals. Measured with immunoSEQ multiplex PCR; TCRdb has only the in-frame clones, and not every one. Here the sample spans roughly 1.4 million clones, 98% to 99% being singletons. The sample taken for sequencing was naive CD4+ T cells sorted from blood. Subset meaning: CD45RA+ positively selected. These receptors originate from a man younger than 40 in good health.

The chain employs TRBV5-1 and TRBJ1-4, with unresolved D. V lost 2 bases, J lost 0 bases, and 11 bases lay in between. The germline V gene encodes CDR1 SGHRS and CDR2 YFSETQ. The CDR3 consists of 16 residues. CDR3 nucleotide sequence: TGCGCCAGCAGCTTCTTGGGCCAACCAACTAATGAAAAACTGTTTTTT. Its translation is CASSFLGQPTNEKLFF.

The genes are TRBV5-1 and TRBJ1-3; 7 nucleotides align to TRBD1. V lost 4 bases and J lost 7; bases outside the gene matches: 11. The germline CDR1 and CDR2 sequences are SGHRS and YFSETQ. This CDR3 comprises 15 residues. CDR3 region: CASSRNRDSENTIYF. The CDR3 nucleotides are TGCGCCAGCAGCAGGAACCGGGACAGCGAGAACACCATATATTTT.

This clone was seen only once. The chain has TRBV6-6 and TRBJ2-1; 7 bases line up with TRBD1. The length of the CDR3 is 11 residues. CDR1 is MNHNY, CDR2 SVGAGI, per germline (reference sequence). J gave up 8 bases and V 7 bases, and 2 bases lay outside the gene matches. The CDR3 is CASKGAYEQFF. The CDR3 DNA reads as TGTGCCAGCAAGGGGGCGTATGAGCAGTTCTTC.

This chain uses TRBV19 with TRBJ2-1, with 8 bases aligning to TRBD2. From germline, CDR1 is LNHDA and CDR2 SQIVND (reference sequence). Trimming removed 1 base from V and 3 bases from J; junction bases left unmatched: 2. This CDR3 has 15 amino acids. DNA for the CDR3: TGTGCCAGTAGTATAGGACTAGCGTACTACAATGAGCAGTTCTTC. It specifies CASSIGLAYYNEQFF.

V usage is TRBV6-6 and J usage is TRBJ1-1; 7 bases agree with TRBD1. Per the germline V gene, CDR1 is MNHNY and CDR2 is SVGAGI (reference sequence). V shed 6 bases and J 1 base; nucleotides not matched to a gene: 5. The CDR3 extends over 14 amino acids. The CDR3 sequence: CASRQGQENTEAFF. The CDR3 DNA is TGTGCCAGCAGACAAGGACAGGAGAACACTGAAGCTTTCTTT.

The DNA for the CDR3 is TGCGCCAGCAGGGAACCCACAGGGAACACTGAAGCTTTCTTT. Protein: CASREPTGNTEAFF. The rearrangement joins TRBV5-1 to TRBJ1-1, with D perhaps TRBD1 (5 bases). Per the germline V gene, CDR1 is SGHRS and CDR2 is YFSETQ. Trimming took off 5 bases at V and 1 base at J, with 12 bases between the two ends. CDR3 length: 14 residues.

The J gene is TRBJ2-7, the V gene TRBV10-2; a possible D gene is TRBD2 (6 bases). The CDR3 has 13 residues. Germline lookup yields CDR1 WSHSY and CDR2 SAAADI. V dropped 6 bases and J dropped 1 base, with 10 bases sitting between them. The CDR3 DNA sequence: TGCGCCAGCAGGGCGGGGCCTTCCTACGAGCAGTACTTC. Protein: CASRAGPSYEQYF.

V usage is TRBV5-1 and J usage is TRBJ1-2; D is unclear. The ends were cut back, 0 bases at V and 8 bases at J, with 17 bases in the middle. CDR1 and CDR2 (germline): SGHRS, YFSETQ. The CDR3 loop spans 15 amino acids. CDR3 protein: CASSLDGVPSSGYTF. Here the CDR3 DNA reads TGCGCCAGCAGCTTGGATGGGGTTCCTTCCTCAGGCTACACCTTC.

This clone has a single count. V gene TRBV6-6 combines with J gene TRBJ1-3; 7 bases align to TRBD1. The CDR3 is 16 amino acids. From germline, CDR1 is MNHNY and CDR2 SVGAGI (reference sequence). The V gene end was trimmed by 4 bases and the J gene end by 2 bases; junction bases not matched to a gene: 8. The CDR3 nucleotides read TGTGCCAGCAGTTCTACAGGGGATGGTCCTGGAAACACCATATATTTT. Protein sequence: CASSSTGDGPGNTIYF.

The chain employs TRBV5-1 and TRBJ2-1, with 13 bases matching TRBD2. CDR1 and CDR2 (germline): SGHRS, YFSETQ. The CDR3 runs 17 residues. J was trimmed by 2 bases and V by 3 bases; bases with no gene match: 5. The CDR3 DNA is TGCGCCAGCAGCTCGGGACTAGCGGGACTAACCTACAATGAGCAGTTCTTC. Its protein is CASSSGLAGLTYNEQFF.

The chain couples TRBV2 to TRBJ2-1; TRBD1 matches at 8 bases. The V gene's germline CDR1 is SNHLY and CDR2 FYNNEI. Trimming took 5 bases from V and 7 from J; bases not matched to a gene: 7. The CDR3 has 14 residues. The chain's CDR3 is CASSRDRSLNEQFF. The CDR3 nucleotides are TGTGCCAGCAGTCGGGACAGGTCACTGAATGAGCAGTTCTTC.

CDR3 sequence reads: CSVGRLSGRTDTQYF. Written as DNA, the CDR3 is TGCAGCGTTGGGCGCCTTAGCGGGAGAACAGATACGCAGTATTTT. J is TRBJ2-3 and V is TRBV29-1; 9 bases match TRBD2. The germline gives CDR1 SQVTM, CDR2 ANQGSEA. V was clipped by 4 bases and J by 3 bases; unmatched bases: 8. This CDR3 contains 15 residues.

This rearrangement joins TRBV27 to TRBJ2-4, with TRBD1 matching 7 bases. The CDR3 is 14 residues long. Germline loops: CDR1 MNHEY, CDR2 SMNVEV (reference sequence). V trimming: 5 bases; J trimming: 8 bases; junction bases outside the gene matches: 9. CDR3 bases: TGTGCCAGCAGTCCCAAGACAGGGTTGGACATTCAGTACTTC. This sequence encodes CASSPKTGLDIQYF.

As DNA, the CDR3 is TGTGCCAGCAGCCTGACTAGCGGGAGAGGCGGTGAGCAGTTCTTC. Protein sequence: CASSLTSGRGGEQFF. This chain connects TRBV11-2 to TRBJ2-1, with 12 bases that match TRBD2. Looked up from germline, CDR1 is SGHAT and CDR2 is FQNNGV. The CDR3 consists of 15 residues. Trimming cost V 5 bases and J 9 bases; bases outside gene matches: 8. Complete variable domain (other parts from reference TRBV11-2 and TRBJ2-1): EAGVAQSPRYKIIEKRQSVAFWCNPISGHATLYWYQQILGQGPKLLIQFQNNGVVDDSQLPKDRFSAERLKGVDSTLKIQPAKLEDSAVYLCASSLTSGRGGEQFFGPGTRLTVL.

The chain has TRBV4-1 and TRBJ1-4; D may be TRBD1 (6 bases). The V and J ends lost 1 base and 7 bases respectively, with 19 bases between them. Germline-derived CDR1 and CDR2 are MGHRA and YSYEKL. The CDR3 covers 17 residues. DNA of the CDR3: TGCGCCAGCAGCCAAGCTTTTTGGGCAGGGGAAGGTGAAAAACTGTTTTTT. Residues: CASSQAFWAGEGEKLFF.

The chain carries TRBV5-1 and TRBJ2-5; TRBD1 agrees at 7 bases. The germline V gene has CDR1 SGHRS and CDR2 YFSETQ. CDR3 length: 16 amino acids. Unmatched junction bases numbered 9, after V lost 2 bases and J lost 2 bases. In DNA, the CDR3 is TGCGCCAGCAGCTTAAACACAGGGGTTGGGCAAGAGACCCAGTACTTC. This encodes CASSLNTGVGQETQYF.

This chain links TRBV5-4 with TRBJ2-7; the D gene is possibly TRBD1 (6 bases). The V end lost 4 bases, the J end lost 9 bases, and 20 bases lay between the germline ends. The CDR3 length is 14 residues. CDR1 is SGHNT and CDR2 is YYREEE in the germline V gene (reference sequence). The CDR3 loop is CASSPWDKRRGQYF. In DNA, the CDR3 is TGTGCCAGCAGCCCATGGGACAAAAGGCGTGGGCAGTACTTC.

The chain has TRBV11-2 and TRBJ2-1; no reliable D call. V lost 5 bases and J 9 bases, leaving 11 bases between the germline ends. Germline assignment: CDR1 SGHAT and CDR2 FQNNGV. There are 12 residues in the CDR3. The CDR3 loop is CASSPHRFEQFF. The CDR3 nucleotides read TGTGCCAGCAGCCCCCACCGGTTTGAGCAGTTCTTC.

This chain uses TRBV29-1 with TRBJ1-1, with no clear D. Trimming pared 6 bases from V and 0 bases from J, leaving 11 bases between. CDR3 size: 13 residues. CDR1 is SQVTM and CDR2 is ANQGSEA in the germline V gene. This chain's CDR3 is CSVSPRLNTEAFF. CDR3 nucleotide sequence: TGCAGCGTGTCCCCCAGGCTGAACACTGAAGCTTTCTTT.

The CDR3 sequence is CASSNGNAAFF. CDR3 in DNA: TGTGCCAGCAGTAATGGGAACGCAGCTTTCTTT. This chain joins TRBV6-5 and TRBJ1-1; no firm D call. The CDR3 is 11 residues long. CDR1 is MNHEY and CDR2 is SVGAGI in the germline V gene. Trimming removed 5 bases at V and 10 bases at J, with 11 bases between.

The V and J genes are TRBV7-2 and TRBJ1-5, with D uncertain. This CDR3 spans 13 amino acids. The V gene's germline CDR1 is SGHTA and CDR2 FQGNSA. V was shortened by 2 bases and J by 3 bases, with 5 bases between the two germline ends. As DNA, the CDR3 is TGTGCCAGCAGCTTATCCTACAATCAGCCCCAGCATTTT. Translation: CASSLSYNQPQHF. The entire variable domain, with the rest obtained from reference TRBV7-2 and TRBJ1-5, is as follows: GAGVSQSPSNKVTEKGKDVELRCDPISGHTALYWYRQSLGQGLEFLIYFQGNSAPDKSGLPSDRFSAERTGGSVSTLTIQRTQQEDSAVYLCASSLSYNQPQHFGDGTRLSIL.

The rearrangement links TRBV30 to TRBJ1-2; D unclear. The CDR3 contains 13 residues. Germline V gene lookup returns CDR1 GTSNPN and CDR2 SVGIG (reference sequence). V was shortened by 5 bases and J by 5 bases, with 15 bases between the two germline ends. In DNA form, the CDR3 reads TGTGCCTGGCTCCGTGTGGGCTATTATGGCTACACCTTC. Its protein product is CAWLRVGYYGYTF.

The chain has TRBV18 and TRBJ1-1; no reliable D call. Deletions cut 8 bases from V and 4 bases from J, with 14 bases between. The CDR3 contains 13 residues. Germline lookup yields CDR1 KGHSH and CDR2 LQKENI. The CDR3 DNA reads TGTGCCAGCGCAATCCGGGGTCCCACTGAAGCTTTCTTT. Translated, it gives CASAIRGPTEAFF. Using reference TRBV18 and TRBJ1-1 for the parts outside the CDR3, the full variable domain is NAGVMQNPRHLVRRRGQEARLRCSPMKGHSHVYWYRQLPEEGLKFMVYLQKENIIDESGMPKERFSAEFPKEGPSILRIQQVVRGDSAAYFCASAIRGPTEAFFGQGTRLTVV.

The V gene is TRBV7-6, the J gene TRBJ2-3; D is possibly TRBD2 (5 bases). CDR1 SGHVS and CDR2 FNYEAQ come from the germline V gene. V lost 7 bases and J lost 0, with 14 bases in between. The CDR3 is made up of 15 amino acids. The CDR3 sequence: CASTPSGSSTDTQYF. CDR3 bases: TGTGCCAGCACCCCAAGCGGTTCTAGCACAGATACGCAGTATTTT.

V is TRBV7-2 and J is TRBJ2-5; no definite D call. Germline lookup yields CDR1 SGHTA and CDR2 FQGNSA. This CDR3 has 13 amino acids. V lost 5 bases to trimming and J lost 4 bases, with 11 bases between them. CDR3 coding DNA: TGTGCCAGCAGCCCAGGTTCAGCAGAGACCCAGTACTTC. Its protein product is CASSPGSAETQYF.